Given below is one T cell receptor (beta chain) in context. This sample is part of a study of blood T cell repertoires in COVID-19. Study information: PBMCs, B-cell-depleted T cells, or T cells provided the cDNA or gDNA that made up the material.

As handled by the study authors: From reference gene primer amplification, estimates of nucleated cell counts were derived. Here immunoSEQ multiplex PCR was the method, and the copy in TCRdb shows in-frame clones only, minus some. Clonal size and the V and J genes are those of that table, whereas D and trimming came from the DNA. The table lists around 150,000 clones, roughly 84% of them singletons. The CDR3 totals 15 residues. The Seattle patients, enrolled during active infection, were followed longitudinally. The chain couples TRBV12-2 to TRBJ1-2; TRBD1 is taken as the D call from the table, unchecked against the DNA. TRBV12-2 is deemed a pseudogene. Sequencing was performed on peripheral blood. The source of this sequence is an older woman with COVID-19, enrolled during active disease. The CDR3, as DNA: TGTGCAAGTCGCACCTCTGACAGGGGCCCGGAAGGCTACACCTTC. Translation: CASRTSDRGPEGYTF.